The entry below gives a single TCR beta chain sequence along with its context. Using immunoSEQ multiplex PCR, the repertoire was profiled, and TCRdb retains in-frame clones only, with some absent. The sample shows tens of thousands of clones, more than 80% of them seen only once. The data stem from a study of blood T cell repertoires in COVID-19. Turning to the study itself: Sample material is recorded as cDNA or gDNA derived from T cells, B-cell-depleted T cells, or PBMCs.

The sample taken for sequencing was peripheral blood. The receptor was isolated from an elderly man with acute or convalescent COVID-19.

The CDR3 coding sequence is TGTGCCAGCAGCAAACTAGCGGGAGGCTACAATGAGCAGTTCTTC. Translation: CASSKLAGGYNEQFF. The chain joins TRBV2 to TRBJ2-1, with 12 bases matching TRBD2. CDR1 and CDR2 (germline): SNHLY, FYNNEI. This CDR3 is built from 15 residues. J was trimmed by 3 bases and V by 6 bases; bases with no gene match: 3.